This T cell receptor (beta chain) is drawn from a study of blood T cell repertoires in COVID-19. As for the study in general: Nucleic acid was either cDNA or gDNA, and it came from T cells, B-cell-depleted T cells, or PBMCs.

The V gene end was trimmed by 4 bases and the J gene end by 4 bases; junction bases not matched to a gene: 7. The CDR3 contains 14 residues. Germline V lookup: CDR1 SQVTM, CDR2 ANQGSEA. The study recruited people aged roughly 18 to 89 years across about 25 US areas. Either two negative PCRs, clearance, or symptom resolution qualified Cohort 3 donors as recovered. Per the study methods: Amplification from reference gene primers served as the basis for estimated nucleated cell counts. Clones were sequenced by immunoSEQ multiplex PCR, and TCRdb holds only the in-frame ones, with some missing. That table furnishes V, J and clone size, whereas the DNA furnished D and trimming. The repertoire holds about 240,000 clones, with about 89% as singletons.

This rearrangement joins TRBV29-1 to TRBJ2-3; 8 bases agree with TRBD2. Sequenced material: PBMCs or T cells enriched from blood (not recorded which). This sequence originates from a middle-aged man who had recovered from COVID-19. CDR3 region: CSVGTSTGADTQYF. The CDR3 DNA reads as TGCAGCGTTGGGACTAGCACGGGAGCAGATACGCAGTATTTT.